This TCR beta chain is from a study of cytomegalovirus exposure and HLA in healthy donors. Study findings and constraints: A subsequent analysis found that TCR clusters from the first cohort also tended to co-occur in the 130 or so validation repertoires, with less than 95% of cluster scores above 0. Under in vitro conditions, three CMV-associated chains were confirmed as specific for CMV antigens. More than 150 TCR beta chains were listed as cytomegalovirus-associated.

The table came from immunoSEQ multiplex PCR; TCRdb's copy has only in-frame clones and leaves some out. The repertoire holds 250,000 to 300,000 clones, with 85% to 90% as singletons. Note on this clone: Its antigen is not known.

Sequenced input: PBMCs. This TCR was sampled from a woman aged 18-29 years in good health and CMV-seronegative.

CDR3 in DNA: TGCGCCAGCAGCTTGGTCGGACTAGCGGGGGGGCCGAGCTCCTACAATGAGCAGTTCTTC. It encodes CASSLVGLAGGPSSYNEQFF. V and J are TRBV5-1 and TRBJ2-1; 15 bases agree with TRBD2. There are 20 residues in the CDR3. The germline V gene has CDR1 SGHRS and CDR2 YFSETQ. Trimming cost V 0 bases and J 0 bases; bases outside gene matches: 7.